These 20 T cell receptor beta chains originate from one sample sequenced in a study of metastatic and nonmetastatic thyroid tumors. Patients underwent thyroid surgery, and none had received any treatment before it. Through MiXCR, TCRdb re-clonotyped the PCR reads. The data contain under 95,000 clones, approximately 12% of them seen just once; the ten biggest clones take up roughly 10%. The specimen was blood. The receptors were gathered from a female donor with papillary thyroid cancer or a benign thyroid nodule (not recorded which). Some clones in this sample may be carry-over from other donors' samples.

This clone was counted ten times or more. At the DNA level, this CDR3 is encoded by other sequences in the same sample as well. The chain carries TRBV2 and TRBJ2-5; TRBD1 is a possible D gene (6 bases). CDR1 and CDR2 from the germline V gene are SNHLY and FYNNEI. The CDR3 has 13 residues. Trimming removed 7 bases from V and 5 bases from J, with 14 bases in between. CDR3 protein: CASTWAQGETQYF. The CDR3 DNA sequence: TGTGCCAGCACCTGGGCTCAGGGGGAGACCCAGTACTTC.

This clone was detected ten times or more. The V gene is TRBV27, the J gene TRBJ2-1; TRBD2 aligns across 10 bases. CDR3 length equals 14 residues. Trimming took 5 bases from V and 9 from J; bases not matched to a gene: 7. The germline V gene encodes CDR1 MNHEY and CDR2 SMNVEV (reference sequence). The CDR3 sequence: CASSGLAGVREQFF. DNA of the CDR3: TGTGCCAGCAGTGGGCTAGCGGGAGTTCGTGAGCAGTTCTTC.

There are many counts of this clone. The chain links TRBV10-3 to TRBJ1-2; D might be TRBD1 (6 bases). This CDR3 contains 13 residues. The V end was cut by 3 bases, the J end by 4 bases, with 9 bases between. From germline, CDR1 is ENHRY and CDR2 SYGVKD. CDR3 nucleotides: TGTGCCATCAGTGACGGGGGCCCCTATGGCTACACCTTC. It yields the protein CAISDGGPYGYTF.

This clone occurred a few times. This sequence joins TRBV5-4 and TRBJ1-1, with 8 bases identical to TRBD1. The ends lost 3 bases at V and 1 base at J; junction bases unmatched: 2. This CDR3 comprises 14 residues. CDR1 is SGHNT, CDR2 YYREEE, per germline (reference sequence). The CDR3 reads CASSSGQENTEAFF. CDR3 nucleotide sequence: TGTGCCAGCAGCTCGGGACAGGAGAACACTGAAGCTTTCTTT.

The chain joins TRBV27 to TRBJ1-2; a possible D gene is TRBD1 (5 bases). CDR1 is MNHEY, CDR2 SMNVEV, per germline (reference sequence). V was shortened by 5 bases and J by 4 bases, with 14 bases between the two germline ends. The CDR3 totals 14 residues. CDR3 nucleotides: TGTGCCAGCAGTGCCGGTCAGGGTTTCTATGGCTACACCTTC. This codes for CASSAGQGFYGYTF.

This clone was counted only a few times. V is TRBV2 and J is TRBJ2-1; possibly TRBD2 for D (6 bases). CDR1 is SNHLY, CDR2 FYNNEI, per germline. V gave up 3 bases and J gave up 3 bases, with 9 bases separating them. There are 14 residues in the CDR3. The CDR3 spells CASSDGGNYNEQFF. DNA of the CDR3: TGTGCCAGCAGTGACGGCGGGAACTACAATGAGCAGTTCTTC. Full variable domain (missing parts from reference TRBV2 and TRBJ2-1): EPEVTQTPSHQVTQMGQEVILRCVPISNHLYFYWYRQILGQKVEFLVSFYNNEISEKSEIFDDQFSVERPDGSNFTLKIRSTKLEDSAMYFCASSDGGNYNEQFFGPGTRLTVL.

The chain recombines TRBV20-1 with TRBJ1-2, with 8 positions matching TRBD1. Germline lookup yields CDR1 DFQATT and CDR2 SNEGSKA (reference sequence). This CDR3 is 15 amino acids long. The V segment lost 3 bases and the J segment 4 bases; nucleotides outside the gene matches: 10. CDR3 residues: CSASHHGGQVYGYTF. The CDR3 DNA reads TGCAGTGCTAGCCACCATGGGGGACAGGTCTATGGCTACACCTTC.

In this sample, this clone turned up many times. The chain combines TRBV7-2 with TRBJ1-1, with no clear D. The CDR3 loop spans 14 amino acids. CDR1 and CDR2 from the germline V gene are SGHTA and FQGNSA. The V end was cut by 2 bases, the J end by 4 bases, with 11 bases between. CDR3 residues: CASSLSHSGTEAFF. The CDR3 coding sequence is TGTGCCAGCAGCTTATCCCACTCAGGCACTGAAGCTTTCTTT. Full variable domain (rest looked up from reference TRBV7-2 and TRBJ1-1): GAGVSQSPSNKVTEKGKDVELRCDPISGHTALYWYRQSLGQGLEFLIYFQGNSAPDKSGLPSDRFSAERTGGSVSTLTIQRTQQEDSAVYLCASSLSHSGTEAFFGQGTRLTVV.

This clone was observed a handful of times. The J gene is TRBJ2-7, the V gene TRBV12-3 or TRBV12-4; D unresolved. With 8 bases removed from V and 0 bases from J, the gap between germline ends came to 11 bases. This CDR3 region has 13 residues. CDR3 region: CASGYLSSYEQYF. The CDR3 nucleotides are TGTGCCAGCGGGTACTTATCCTCCTACGAGCAGTACTTC.

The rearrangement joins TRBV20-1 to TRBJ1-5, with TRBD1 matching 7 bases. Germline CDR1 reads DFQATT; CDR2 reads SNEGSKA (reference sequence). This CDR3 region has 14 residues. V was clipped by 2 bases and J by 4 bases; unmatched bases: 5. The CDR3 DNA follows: TGCAGTGCTAGAATCGGGACAGCTAATCAGCCCCAGCATTTT. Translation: CSARIGTANQPQHF.

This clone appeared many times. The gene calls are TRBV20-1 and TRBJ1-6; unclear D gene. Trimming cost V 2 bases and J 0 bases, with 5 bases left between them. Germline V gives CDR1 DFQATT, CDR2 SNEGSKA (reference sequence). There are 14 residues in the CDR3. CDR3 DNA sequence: TGCAGTGCTAGACAGAGCTCCTATAATTCACCCCTCCACTTT. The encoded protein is CSARQSSYNSPLHF.

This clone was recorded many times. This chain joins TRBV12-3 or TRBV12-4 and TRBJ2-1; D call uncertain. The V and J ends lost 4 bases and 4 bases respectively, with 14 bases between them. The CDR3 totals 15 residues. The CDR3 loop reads CASSSEVKTYNEQFF. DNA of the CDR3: TGTGCCAGCAGTTCCGAGGTCAAAACTTACAATGAGCAGTTCTTC.

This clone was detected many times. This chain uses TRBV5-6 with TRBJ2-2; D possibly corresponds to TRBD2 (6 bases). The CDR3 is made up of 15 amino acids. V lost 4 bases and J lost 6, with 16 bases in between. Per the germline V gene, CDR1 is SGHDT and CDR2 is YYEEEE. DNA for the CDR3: TGTGCCAGCAGCCGACTAGTGCGTGGGGCCGGGGAGCTGTTTTTT. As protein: CASSRLVRGAGELFF.

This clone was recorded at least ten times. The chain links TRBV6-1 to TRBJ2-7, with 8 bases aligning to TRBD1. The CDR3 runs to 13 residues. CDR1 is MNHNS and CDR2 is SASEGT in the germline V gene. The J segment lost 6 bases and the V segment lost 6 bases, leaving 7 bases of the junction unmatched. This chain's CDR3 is CASRVDRVSEQYF. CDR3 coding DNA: TGTGCCAGCAGAGTGGACAGGGTTAGCGAGCAGTACTTC.

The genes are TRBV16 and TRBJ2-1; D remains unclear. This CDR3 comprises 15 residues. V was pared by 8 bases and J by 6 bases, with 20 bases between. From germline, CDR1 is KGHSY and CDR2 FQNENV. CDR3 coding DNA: TGTGCCAGCGGCCTTAGGACGCGGTCGGGCAATGAGCAGTTCTTC. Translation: CASGLRTRSGNEQFF.

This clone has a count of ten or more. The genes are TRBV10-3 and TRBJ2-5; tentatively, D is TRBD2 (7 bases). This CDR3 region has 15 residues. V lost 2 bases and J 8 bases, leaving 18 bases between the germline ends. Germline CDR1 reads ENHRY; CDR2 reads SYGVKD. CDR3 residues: CAISERGGKKRTQYF. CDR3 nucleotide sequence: TGTGCCATCAGTGAGAGGGGGGGGAAGAAGAGAACCCAGTACTTC.

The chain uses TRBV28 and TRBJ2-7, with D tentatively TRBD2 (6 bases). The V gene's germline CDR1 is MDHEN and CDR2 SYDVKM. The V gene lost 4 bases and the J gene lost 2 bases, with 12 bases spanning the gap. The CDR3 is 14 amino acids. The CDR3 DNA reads TGTGCCAGCAGTTGGGGGACTCCAACCTACGAGCAGTACTTC. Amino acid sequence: CASSWGTPTYEQYF.

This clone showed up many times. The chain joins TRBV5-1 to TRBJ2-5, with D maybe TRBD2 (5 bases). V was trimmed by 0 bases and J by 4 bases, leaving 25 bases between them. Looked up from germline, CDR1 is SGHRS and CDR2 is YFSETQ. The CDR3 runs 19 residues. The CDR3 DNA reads TGCGCCAGCAGCTTGGTGACGGGAATAGAGCTCTTGGGTTTAGAGACCCAGTACTTC. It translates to CASSLVTGIELLGLETQYF.

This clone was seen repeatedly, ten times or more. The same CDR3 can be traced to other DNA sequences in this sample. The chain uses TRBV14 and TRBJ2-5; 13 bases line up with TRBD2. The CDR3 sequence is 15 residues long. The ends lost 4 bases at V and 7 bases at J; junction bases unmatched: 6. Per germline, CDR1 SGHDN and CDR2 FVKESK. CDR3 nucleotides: TGTGCCAGCAGCCCGCCGGGACTAGCGGGACGGACCCAGTACTTC. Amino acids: CASSPPGLAGRTQYF. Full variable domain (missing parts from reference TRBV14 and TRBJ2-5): EAGVTQFPSHSVIEKGQTVTLRCDPISGHDNLYWYRRVMGKEIKFLLHFVKESKQDESGMPNNRFLAERTGGTYSTLKVQPAELEDSGVYFCASSPPGLAGRTQYFGPGTRLLVL.

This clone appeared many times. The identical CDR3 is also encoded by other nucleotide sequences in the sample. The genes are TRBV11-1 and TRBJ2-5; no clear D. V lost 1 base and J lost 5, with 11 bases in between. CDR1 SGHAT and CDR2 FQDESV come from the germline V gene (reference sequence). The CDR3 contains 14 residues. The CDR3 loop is CASSLEATVETQYF. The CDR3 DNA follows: TGTGCCAGCAGCTTAGAGGCAACCGTGGAGACCCAGTACTTC.